This TCR beta chain was captured by sequencing in a study of technical replicates of blood from a few donors. From germline, CDR1 is MDHEN and CDR2 SYDVKM. V lost 5 bases and J lost 11, with 22 bases in between. The CDR3 sequence is 14 residues long. Repertoires were generated with immunoSEQ multiplex PCR, while TCRdb's copy carries only in-frame clones and drops some. Of around 57,000 clones in the sample, roughly 92% were seen once. The receptor comes from a human donor in good health. The genes are TRBV28 and TRBJ2-7, with D perhaps TRBD1 (6 bases). The sample was T cells isolated from PBMCs. This chain's CDR3 is CASSAGTTLREEYF. The CDR3 coding sequence is TGTGCCAGCAGTGCCGGGACAACTCTACGAGAGGAGTACTTC.